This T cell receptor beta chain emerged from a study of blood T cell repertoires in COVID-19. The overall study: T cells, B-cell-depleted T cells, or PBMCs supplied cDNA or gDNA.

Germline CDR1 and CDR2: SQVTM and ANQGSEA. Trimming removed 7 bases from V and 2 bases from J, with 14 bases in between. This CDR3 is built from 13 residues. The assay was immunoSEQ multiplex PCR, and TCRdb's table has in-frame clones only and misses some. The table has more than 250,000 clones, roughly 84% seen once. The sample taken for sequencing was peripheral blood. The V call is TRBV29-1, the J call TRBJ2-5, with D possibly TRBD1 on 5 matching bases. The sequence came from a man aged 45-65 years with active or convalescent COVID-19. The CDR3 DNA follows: TGCAGCGCAGCAGGGCTAGAACAAGAGACCCAGTACTTC. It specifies CSAAGLEQETQYF.